A single T cell receptor (beta chain) is shown here with its context. Its antigen is not yet known. Per-base qualities were not stored, and no clone one base away is much larger. RNA was extracted with the RNeasy kit and about 0.5 to 1 ug was reverse transcribed using random hexamers. TCR beta CDR3 regions were amplified with the immunoSEQ multiplex PCR assay covering 54 Vbeta and 13 Jbeta segments. PCR amplification bias was corrected by using a synthetic template baseline for primer optimization and computational correction. In the original analysis: Reads were annotated to V, D and J genes according to IMGT and were analyzed with immunoSEQ Analyzer, with only productive sequences retained. To calculate clonality, Shannon entropy was normalized by log2 of the number of productive unique sequences and then subtracted from one. For each patient and control, public and private clones were evaluated among the 100 most prevalent clones. A clone was defined as Susac-specific if it was absent from the healthy and MS cohorts, from some 1,100 published viral clones and from other ImmuneACCESS disease sequences. TCRdb reran the public reads through fastp at Q25 and MiXCR, keeping productive beta chains. Rows are combined by CDR3 protein, so each entry shows the most common genes and DNA. TCRdb, not the authors, supplied the V and J calls. For this sample there are fewer than 80,000 distinct CDR3 sequences; 85% to 95% appear just once. Clones ranked in the top ten supply over 0.2% of the sample.

V sheds 11 bases and J sheds 2 bases, leaving 16 bases between their ends. Taken from cysteine to phenylalanine, the CDR3 has 13 residues. This entry keeps only the CDR3 DNA: 39 bases, framed from base 1. CDR1 SNHLY and CDR2 FYNNEI are derived from the germline V gene. The sample comes from a study of CD8 T cells in Susac syndrome (dated by TCRdb to about 2019). Looking at the study overall: Whether CD8+ T cell activation and differentiation in Susac syndrome was antigen driven was tested using repertoire sequencing. The study compared CD8+ T cell repertoire clonality among 12 healthy donors, 14 Susac syndrome patients and approximately 16 multiple sclerosis patients. What the research found in general, with its limitations: The TCR sequencing and HLA analysis was acknowledged to have included a relatively small number of individuals.

High-throughput TCR beta sequencing profiled peripheral blood CD8+ and CD4+ T cells from healthy donors, Susac syndrome patients and multiple sclerosis patients. Healthy donors were age- and sex-matched controls. Bulk CD8+ and CD4+ T cells were purified magnetically by negative isolation, whereas CD8+ TEMRA cells were enriched by FACS. Blood was collected in EDTA tubes and processed within 24 hours, with PBMCs isolated through density gradient centrifugation. PBMCs intended for TCR sequencing were cryopreserved in liquid nitrogen and were subsequently thawed in a 37 degrees C water bath. The sorted or isolated CD4+, CD8+ and CD8+ TEMRA cells had a purity of 90% or higher.

This sequence originates from a human donor in good health. The chain links TRBV2 with TRBJ2-7, and the D gene may be TRBD2, 6 bases matching. The sequenced sample consisted of CD8+ T cells from PBMCs. The CDR3 protein is CAGHVGLPYEQYF. The bases are TGTGCCGGCCACGTGGGACTTCCCTACGAGCAGTACTTC. Full variable domain (CDR3 extended with the reference TRBV2 and TRBJ2-7 proteins): EPEVTQTPSHQVTQMGQEVILRCVPISNHLYFYWYRQILGQKVEFLVSFYNNEISEKSEIFDDQFSVERPDGSNFTLKIRSTKLEDSAMYFCAGHVGLPYEQYFGPGTRLTVT.